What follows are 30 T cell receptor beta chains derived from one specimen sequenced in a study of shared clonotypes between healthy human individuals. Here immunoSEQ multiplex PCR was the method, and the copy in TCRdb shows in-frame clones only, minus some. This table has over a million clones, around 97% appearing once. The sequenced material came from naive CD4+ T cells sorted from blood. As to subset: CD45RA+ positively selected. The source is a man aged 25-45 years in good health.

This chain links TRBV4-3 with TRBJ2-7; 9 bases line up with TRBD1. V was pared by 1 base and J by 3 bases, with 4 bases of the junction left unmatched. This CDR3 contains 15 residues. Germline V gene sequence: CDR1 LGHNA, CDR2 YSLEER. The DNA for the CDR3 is TGCGCCAGCAGCCAAGGGACAGGGGACTACTACGAGCAGTACTTC. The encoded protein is CASSQGTGDYYEQYF.

The CDR3 region has the DNA TGTGCCAGCTCGCCTTCGGGGGGACGGGGGAACGAGCAGTACTTC. It is translated as CASSPSGGRGNEQYF. The chain couples TRBV18 to TRBJ2-7, with 7 bases lining up with TRBD2. CDR1 is KGHSH, CDR2 LQKENI, per germline. Trimming at V came to 6 bases and at J to 5 bases, leaving 13 bases not matched to a gene. CDR3 size: 15 residues.

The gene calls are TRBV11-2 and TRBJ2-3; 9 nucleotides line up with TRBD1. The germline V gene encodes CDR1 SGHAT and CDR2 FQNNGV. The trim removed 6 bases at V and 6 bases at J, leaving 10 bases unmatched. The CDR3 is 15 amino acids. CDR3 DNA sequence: TGTGCCAGCAGTCTGGACAGGGGAGGATCGGATACGCAGTATTTT. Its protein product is CASSLDRGGSDTQYF.

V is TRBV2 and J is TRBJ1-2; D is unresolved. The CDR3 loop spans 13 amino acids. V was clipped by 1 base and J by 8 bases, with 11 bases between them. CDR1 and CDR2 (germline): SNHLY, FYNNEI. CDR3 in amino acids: CASSEVPDAGYTF. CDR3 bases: TGTGCCAGCAGTGAAGTTCCTGATGCGGGCTACACCTTC. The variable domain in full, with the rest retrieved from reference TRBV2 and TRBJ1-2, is EPEVTQTPSHQVTQMGQEVILRCVPISNHLYFYWYRQILGQKVEFLVSFYNNEISEKSEIFDDQFSVERPDGSNFTLKIRSTKLEDSAMYFCASSEVPDAGYTFGSGTRLTVV.

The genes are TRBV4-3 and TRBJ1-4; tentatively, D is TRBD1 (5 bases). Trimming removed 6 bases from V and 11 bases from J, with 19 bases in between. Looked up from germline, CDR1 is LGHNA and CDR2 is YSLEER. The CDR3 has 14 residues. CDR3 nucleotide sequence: TGCGCCAGCAGTTCGGTCAAGGGGCAGAGGAAACTGTTTTTT. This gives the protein CASSSVKGQRKLFF.

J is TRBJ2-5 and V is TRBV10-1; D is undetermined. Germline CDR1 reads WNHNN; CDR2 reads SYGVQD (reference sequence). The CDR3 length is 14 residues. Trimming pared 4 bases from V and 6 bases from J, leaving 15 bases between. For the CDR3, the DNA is TGCGCCAGCAGTGCGAACCACCTCGCTAAGACCCAGTACTTC. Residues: CASSANHLAKTQYF.

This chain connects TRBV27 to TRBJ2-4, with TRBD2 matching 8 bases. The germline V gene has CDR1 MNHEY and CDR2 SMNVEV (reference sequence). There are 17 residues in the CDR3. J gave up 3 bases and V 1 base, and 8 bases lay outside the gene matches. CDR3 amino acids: CASSLFPLAGGKNIQYF. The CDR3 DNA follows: TGTGCCAGCAGTTTATTCCCCCTAGCGGGCGGCAAAAACATTCAGTACTTC.

The CDR3 sequence is CASSLDRGTGAMSEQFF. The CDR3 DNA sequence: TGTGCCAGCAGCTTAGATAGGGGGACAGGGGCTATGTCTGAGCAGTTCTTC. The chain has TRBV11-3 and TRBJ2-1; 10 bases match TRBD1. CDR1 and CDR2 from the germline V gene are SGHNT and YENEEA. CDR3 size: 17 residues. Trimming cost V 0 bases and J 9 bases; bases outside gene matches: 11.

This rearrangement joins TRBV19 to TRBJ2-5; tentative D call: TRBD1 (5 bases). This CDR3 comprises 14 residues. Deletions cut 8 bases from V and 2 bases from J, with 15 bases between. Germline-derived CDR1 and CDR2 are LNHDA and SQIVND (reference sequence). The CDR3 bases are TGTGCCAGTGCCGACTCGACAGTACAAGAGACCCAGTACTTC. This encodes CASADSTVQETQYF.

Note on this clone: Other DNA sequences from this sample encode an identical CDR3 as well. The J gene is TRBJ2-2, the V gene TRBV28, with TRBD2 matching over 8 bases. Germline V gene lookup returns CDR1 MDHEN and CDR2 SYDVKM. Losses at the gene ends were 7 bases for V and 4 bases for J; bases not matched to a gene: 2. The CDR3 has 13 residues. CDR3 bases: TGTGCCAGCATCGGGAGGGTCACCGGGGAGCTGTTTTTT. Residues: CASIGRVTGELFF.

Here the CDR3 DNA reads TGCGCCAGCAGCTTGCGGCAGGGCTTCACTGAAGCTTTCTTT. It encodes CASSLRQGFTEAFF. The chain employs TRBV5-1 and TRBJ1-1; D is perhaps TRBD1 (5 bases). The CDR3 contains 14 residues. CDR1 SGHRS and CDR2 YFSETQ come from the germline V gene. V shed 1 base and J shed 4 bases, with 11 bases lying between them.

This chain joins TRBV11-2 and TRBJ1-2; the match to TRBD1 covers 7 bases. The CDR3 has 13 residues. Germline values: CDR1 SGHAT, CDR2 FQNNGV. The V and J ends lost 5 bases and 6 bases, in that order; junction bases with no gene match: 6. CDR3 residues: CASSTGDSNGYTF. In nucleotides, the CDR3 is TGTGCCAGCAGCACAGGGGACAGCAATGGCTACACCTTC.

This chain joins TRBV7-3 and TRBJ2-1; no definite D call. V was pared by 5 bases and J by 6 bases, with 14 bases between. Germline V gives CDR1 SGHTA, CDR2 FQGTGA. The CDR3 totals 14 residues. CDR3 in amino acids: CASSLTPRFNEQFF. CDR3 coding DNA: TGTGCCAGCAGCCTCACCCCGCGGTTCAATGAGCAGTTCTTC.

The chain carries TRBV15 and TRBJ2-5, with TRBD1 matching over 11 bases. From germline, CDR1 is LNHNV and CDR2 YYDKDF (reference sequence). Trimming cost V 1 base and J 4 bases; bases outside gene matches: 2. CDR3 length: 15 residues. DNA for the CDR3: TGTGCCACCAGCAGAGGGGGACAGGGGGGAGAGACCCAGTACTTC. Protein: CATSRGGQGGETQYF. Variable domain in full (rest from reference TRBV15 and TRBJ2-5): DAMVIQNPRYQVTQFGKPVTLSCSQTLNHNVMYWYQQKSSQAPKLLFHYYDKDFNNEADTPDNFQSRRPNTSFCFLDIRSPGLGDTAMYLCATSRGGQGGETQYFGPGTRLLVL.

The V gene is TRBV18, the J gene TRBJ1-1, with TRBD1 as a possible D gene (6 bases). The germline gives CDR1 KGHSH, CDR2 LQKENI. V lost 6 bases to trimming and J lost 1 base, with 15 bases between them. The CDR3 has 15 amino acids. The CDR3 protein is CASSSRDTPNTEAFF. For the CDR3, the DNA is TGTGCCAGCTCTAGTCGGGACACACCGAACACTGAAGCTTTCTTT.

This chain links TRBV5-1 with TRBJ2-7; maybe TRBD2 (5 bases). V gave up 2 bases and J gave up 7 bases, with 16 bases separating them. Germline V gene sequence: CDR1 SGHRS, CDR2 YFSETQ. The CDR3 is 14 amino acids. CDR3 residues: CASSLPGPTGEQYF. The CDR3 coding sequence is TGCGCCAGCAGCTTACCGGGCCCAACGGGAGAGCAGTACTTC.

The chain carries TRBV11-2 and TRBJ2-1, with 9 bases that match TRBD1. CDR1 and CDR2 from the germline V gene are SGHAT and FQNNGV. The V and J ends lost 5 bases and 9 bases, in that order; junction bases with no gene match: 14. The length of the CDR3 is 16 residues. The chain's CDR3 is CASSPLARQGVFEQFF. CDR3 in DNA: TGTGCCAGCAGCCCTTTGGCCCGACAGGGGGTTTTTGAGCAGTTCTTC.

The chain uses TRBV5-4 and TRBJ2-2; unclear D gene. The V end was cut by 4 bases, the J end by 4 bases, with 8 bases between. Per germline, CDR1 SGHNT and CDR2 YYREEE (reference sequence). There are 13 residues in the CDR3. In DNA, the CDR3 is TGTGCCAGCAGCGCCTCAACCACCGGGGAGCTGTTTTTT. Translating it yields CASSASTTGELFF.

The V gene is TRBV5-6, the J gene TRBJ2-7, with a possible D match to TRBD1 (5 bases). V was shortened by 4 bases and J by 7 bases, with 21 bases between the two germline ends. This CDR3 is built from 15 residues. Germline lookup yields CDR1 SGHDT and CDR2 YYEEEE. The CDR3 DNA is TGTGCCAGCAGCCCGGCACAGGCCCGCCTGGGGGAGCAGTACTTC. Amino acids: CASSPAQARLGEQYF.

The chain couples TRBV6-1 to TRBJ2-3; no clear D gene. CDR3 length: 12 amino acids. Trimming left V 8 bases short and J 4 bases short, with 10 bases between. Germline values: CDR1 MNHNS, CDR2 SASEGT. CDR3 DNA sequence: TGTGCCAGCGGAGCTGTGTCAGATACGCAGTATTTT. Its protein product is CASGAVSDTQYF.

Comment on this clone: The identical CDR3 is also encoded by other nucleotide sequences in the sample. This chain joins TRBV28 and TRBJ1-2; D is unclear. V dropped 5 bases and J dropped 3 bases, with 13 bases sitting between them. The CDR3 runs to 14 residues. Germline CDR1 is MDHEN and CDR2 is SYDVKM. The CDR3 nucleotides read TGTGCCAGCAGTCCCATCGGACGAGACTATGGCTACACCTTC. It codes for CASSPIGRDYGYTF.

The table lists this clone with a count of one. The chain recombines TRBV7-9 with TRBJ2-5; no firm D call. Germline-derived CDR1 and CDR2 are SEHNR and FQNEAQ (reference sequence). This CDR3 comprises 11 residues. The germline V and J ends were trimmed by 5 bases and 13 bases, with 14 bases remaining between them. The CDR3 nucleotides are TGTGCCAGCAGCCCGCAGTCCCTTGTGTACTTC. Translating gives CASSPQSLVYF.

Here the CDR3 DNA reads TGTGCCAGCAGCGAAAGTCAGCCCGCCGGGGAGCTGTTTTTT. It is translated as CASSESQPAGELFF. The J gene is TRBJ2-2, the V gene TRBV9; D uncertain. V dropped 3 bases and J dropped 6 bases, with 12 bases sitting between them. CDR1 is SGDLS and CDR2 is YYNGEE in the germline V gene. The CDR3 length is 14 residues.

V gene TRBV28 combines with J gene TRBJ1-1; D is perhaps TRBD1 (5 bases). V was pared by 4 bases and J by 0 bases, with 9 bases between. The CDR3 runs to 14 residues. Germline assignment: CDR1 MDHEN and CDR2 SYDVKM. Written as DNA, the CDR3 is TGTGCCAGCAGTTACTCGACAGTGAACACTGAAGCTTTCTTT. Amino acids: CASSYSTVNTEAFF. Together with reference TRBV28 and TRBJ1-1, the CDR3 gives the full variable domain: DVKVTQSSRYLVKRTGEKVFLECVQDMDHENMFWYRQDPGLGLRLIYFSYDVKMKEKGDIPEGYSVSREKKERFSLILESASTNQTSMYLCASSYSTVNTEAFFGQGTRLTVV.

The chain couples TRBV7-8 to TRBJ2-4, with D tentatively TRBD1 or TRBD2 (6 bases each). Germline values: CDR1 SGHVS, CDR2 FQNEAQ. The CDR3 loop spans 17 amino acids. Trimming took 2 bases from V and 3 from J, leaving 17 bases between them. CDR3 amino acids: CASSLPNGGQGKNIQYF. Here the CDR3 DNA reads TGTGCCAGCAGCTTACCCAATGGGGGGCAAGGCAAAAACATTCAGTACTTC.

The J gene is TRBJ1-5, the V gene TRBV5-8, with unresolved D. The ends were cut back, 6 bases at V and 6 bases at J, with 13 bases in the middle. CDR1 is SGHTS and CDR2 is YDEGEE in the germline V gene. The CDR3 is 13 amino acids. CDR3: CASTLGQIQPQHF. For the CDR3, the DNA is TGTGCCAGCACCCTGGGTCAGATTCAGCCCCAGCATTTT.

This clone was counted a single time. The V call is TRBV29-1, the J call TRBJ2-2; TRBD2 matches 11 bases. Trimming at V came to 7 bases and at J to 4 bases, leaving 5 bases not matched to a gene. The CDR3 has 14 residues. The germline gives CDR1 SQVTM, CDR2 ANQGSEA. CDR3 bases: TGCAGCGCCACGGGACTAGCGGTCACCGGGGAGCTGTTTTTT. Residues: CSATGLAVTGELFF.

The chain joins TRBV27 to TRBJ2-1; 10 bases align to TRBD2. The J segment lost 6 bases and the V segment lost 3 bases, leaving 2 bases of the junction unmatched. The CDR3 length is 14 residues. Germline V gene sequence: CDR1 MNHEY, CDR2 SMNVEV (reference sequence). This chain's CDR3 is CASSLGLALNEQFF. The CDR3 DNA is TGTGCCAGCAGTTTGGGACTAGCGCTCAATGAGCAGTTCTTC.

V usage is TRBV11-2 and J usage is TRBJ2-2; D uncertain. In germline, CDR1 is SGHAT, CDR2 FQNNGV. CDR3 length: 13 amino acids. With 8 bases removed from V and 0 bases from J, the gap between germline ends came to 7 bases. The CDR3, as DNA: TGTGCCAGCCAGCGTTCGAACACCGGGGAGCTGTTTTTT. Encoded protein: CASQRSNTGELFF. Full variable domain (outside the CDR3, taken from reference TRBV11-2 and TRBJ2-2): EAGVAQSPRYKIIEKRQSVAFWCNPISGHATLYWYQQILGQGPKLLIQFQNNGVVDDSQLPKDRFSAERLKGVDSTLKIQPAKLEDSAVYLCASQRSNTGELFFGEGSRLTVL.

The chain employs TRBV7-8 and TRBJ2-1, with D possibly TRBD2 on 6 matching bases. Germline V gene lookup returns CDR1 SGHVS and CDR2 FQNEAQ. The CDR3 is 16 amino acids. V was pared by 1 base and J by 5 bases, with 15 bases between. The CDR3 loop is CASSLELRLGNNEQFF. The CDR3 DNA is TGTGCCAGCAGCTTAGAGTTGAGACTAGGGAACAATGAGCAGTTCTTC.